This T cell receptor (beta chain) was recovered during a study of blood T cell repertoires in COVID-19. The wider study: T cells, B-cell-depleted T cells, or PBMCs supplied cDNA or gDNA.

Original analysis: Nucleated cell counts were estimated from reference gene primer amplification. TCRdb's table, derived via immunoSEQ multiplex PCR, lists solely in-frame clones and lacks some. D and trimming were read from the DNA, whereas the V and J calls and clone size are those reported in that table. Of around 270,000 clones in the sample, roughly 91% were seen once. Germline V gene sequence: CDR1 MNHEY, CDR2 SVGAGI. V dropped 6 bases and J dropped 14 bases, with 21 bases sitting between them. This CDR3 is built from 13 residues. This receptor was obtained from a man between 35 and 55 years old with acute or convalescent COVID-19. Material: peripheral blood. The V and J genes are TRBV6-5 and TRBJ2-3, with D possibly matching TRBD1 (6 bases). CDR3 loop: CASRLNRVPPGYF. In DNA form, the CDR3 reads TGTGCCAGCAGACTAAACAGGGTCCCTCCCGGGTATTTT.